This TCR beta chain originates from a study of shared clonotypes between healthy human individuals. The length of the CDR3 is 14 residues. The V end lost 0 bases, the J end lost 7 bases, and 13 bases lay between the germline ends. CDR1 is LGHNA and CDR2 is YNFKEQ in the germline V gene. Points on this clone: Its cognate antigen is unknown.

Clones were sequenced by immunoSEQ multiplex PCR, and TCRdb holds only the in-frame ones, with some missing. The sample records around 700,000 clones, 92% being singletons. General observations from the study: Roughly 5% of naive CD4 clonotypes were common to several donors.

CD8 cells regarded as naive lacked CD45RO, were positively chosen for CCR7, and omitted terminally differentiated effector memory CD45RA+ cells. The origin of this receptor is a man aged 25-45 years in good health. What was sequenced was naive CD8+ T cells sorted from blood. V usage is TRBV4-2 and J usage is TRBJ2-7; unclear D gene. This CDR3 is CASSQEIPSVEQYF. The CDR3 region has the DNA TGTGCCAGCAGCCAAGAGATACCCTCGGTAGAGCAGTACTTC.